Listed here are 10 T cell receptor beta chains from one sample, sequenced in a study of CXCR3-negative and CXCR3-positive naive CD8 T cells. cDNA libraries for TRB were generated by 5' RACE incorporating UMI labels. TCRdb reprocessed the 5' RACE reads and reports one entry per CDR3 protein, with no DNA. The listing contains 20,000 to 25,000 distinct CDR3 sequences. The sample consisted of memory CD8+ T cells from blood. These receptors were taken from a human donor in good health. Some clones in this sample may be carry-over from other donors' samples.

Measured by frequency, this clonotype is large. The rearrangement links TRBV15 to TRBJ2-7. Germline V gene sequence: CDR1 LNHNV, CDR2 YYDKDF (reference sequence). The CDR3 is made up of 15 amino acids. CDR3 in amino acids: CATSPQTGSAYEQYF.

The V call is TRBV5-1, the J call TRBJ1-4; there is no DNA to check the TCRdb D call of TRBD1. CDR3 length: 15 amino acids. Per germline, CDR1 SGHRS and CDR2 YFSETQ. The CDR3 reads CASSRQGRVDEKLFF. Filled out from reference TRBV5-1 and TRBJ1-4, the complete variable domain reads KAGVTQTPRYLIKTRGQQVTLSCSPISGHRSVSWYQQTPGQGLQFLFEYFSETQRNKGNFPGRFSGRQFSNSRSEMNVSTLELGDSALYLCASSRQGRVDEKLFFGSGTQLSVL.

This chain uses TRBV5-1 with TRBJ2-1; checking the TCRdb D call of TRBD2 is not possible without DNA. Germline V gene data show CDR1 as SGHRS and CDR2 as YFSETQ. CDR3 length: 16 amino acids. The CDR3 sequence is CASSPRTSGASSEQFF.

The genes are TRBV20-1 and TRBJ2-7; TCRdb indicates TRBD2, and absent DNA this call remains unverified. The germline V gene has CDR1 DFQATT and CDR2 SNEGSKA (reference sequence). The CDR3 length is 14 residues. The CDR3 reads CSARGLAGEHEQYF.

This chain uses TRBV6-2 or TRBV6-3 with TRBJ2-5; with no DNA, the TCRdb D assignment of TRBD1 cannot be verified. CDR1 is MNHEY, CDR2 SVGEGT, per germline. CDR3 length equals 13 residues. The CDR3 sequence is CASGAAPQETQYF.

The V gene is TRBV28, the J gene TRBJ2-7. The CDR3 length is 13 residues. Per germline, CDR1 MDHEN and CDR2 SYDVKM. The CDR3 region is CASRPRLTYEQYF. The full variable domain, its missing parts supplied by reference TRBV28 and TRBJ2-7, is DVKVTQSSRYLVKRTGEKVFLECVQDMDHENMFWYRQDPGLGLRLIYFSYDVKMKEKGDIPEGYSVSREKKERFSLILESASTNQTSMYLCASRPRLTYEQYFGPGTRLTVT.

The chain combines TRBV9 with TRBJ2-6. The CDR3 runs to 14 residues. From germline, CDR1 is SGDLS and CDR2 YYNGEE. The CDR3 is CASTPGSGANVLTF.

The V gene is TRBV5-1, the J gene TRBJ2-6; TCRdb's D gene call, TRBD1, goes unchecked for lack of DNA. CDR1 is SGHRS and CDR2 is YFSETQ in the germline V gene. The CDR3 totals 15 residues. CDR3 region: CASSPDSYGANVLTF. The full variable domain, rest sourced from reference TRBV5-1 and TRBJ2-6, is KAGVTQTPRYLIKTRGQQVTLSCSPISGHRSVSWYQQTPGQGLQFLFEYFSETQRNKGNFPGRFSGRQFSNSRSEMNVSTLELGDSALYLCASSPDSYGANVLTFGAGSRLTVL.

The V call is TRBV5-1, the J call TRBJ2-5; checking the TCRdb D call of TRBD1 is not possible without DNA. Looked up from germline, CDR1 is SGHRS and CDR2 is YFSETQ. This CDR3 region has 16 residues. CDR3 sequence: CASSKRQGTRQETQYF. Using reference TRBV5-1 and TRBJ2-5 for the parts outside the CDR3, the full variable domain is KAGVTQTPRYLIKTRGQQVTLSCSPISGHRSVSWYQQTPGQGLQFLFEYFSETQRNKGNFPGRFSGRQFSNSRSEMNVSTLELGDSALYLCASSKRQGTRQETQYFGPGTRLLVL.

The V gene is TRBV19, the J gene TRBJ2-2. CDR3 length equals 15 residues. CDR1 and CDR2 from the germline V gene are LNHDA and SQIVND (reference sequence). CDR3 protein: CASSIWAENTGELFF.